This T cell receptor beta chain stems from a study of PD-L1 blockade in urothelial cancer. Study-wide background: Patients began atezolizumab, 1,200 mg intravenously every 3 weeks, in the mid-2010s. Researchers found blood samples held a median of 141,255 T cells. Between 0 and 3 chemotherapy regimens preceded treatment for each patient.

Time point defined: pretreatment peripheral blood. Patients' cancers were locally advanced or metastatic urothelial carcinomas. The repertoire was sequenced with immunoSEQ multiplex PCR; TCRdb's copy has only in-frame clones and lacks some. The table includes about 130,000 clones, approximately 84% detected once. The CDR3 contains 18 residues. CDR1 and CDR2 (germline): SGHTA, FQGNSA. The V and J ends lost 1 base and 4 bases, in that order; junction bases with no gene match: 6. The source material was PBMCs, sampled around atezolizumab (anti-PD-L1) treatment. The J gene is TRBJ2-3, the V gene TRBV7-2; 15 bases are shared with TRBD2. The TCR sequence derives from a man aged 45-65 years with urothelial cancer. Here the CDR3 DNA reads TGTGCCAGCAGCTTAGAACGGACTAGCGGGAGGGGATCAGATACGCAGTATTTT. Amino acids: CASSLERTSGRGSDTQYF. Full variable domain (missing parts from reference TRBV7-2 and TRBJ2-3): GAGVSQSPSNKVTEKGKDVELRCDPISGHTALYWYRQSLGQGLEFLIYFQGNSAPDKSGLPSDRFSAERTGGSVSTLTIQRTQQEDSAVYLCASSLERTSGRGSDTQYFGPGTRLTVL.